Sequencing of this TCR beta chain was carried out in a study of human T cells and chemical hapten exposure. TCRdb re-called the RACE reads through MiXCR, storing one row per CDR3 protein. This sample carries more than 250,000 distinct CDR3 sequences, just under 8% of them seen once, and the ten largest clones take less than 1.5%. There are 12 residues in the CDR3. V dropped 5 bases and J dropped 11; count of bases not matched to a gene: 5. The time point was: pre-sensitization, week 0. Treatment: therapeutic diphenylcyclopropenone sensitization with weekly scalp DPC. The chain joins TRBV12-3 or TRBV12-4 to TRBJ1-5, with 8 bases fitting TRBD1. Source: whole blood, taken in connection with sensitization to the hapten diphenylcyclopropenone (DPC). The sequence derives from a man aged 18 to 29 with alopecia areata. Some clones in this sample may be carry-over from other donors' samples. The CDR3 nucleotides are TGTGCCAGCAGTGCAGAACAGGGGGCCCAGCATTTT. It codes for CASSAEQGAQHF.